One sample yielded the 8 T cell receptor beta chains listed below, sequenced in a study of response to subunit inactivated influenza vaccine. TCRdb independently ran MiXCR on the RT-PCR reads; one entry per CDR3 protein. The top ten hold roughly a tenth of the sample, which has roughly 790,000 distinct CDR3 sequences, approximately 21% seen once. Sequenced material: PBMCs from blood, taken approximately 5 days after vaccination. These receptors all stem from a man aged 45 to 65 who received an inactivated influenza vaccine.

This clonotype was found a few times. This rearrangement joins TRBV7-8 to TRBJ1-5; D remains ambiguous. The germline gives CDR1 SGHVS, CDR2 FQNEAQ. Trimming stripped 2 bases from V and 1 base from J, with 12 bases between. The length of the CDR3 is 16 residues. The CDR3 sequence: CASSLYAAGSNQPQHF. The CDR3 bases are TGTGCCAGCAGCTTATACGCCGCCGGCAGCAATCAGCCCCAGCATTTT.

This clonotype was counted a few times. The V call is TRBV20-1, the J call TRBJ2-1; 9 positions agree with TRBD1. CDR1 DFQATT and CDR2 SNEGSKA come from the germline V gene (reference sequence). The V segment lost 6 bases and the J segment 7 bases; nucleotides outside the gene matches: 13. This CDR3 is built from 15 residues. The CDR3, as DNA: TGCAGTGCCAATTCGGGACAGGGTTTTGTTAATGAGCAGTTCTTC. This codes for CSANSGQGFVNEQFF.

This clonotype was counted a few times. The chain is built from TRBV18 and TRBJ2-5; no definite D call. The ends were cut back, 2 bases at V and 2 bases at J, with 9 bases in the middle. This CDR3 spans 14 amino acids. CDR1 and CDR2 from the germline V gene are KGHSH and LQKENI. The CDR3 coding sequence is TGTGCCAGCTCACCAAAAACAAGACAAGAGACCCAGTACTTC. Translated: CASSPKTRQETQYF.

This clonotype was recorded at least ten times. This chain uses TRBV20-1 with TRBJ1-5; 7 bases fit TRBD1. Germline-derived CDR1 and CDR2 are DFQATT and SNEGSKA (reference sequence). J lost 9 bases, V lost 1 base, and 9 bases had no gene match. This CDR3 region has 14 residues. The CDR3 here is CSARGDSRLRPQHF. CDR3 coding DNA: TGCAGTGCTAGAGGGGACAGCCGTTTGAGGCCCCAGCATTTT.

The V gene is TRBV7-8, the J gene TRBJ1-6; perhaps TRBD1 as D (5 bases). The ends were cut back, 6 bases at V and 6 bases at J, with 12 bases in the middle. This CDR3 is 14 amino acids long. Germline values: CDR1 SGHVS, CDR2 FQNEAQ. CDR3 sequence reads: CASRGGGTNSPLHF. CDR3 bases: TGTGCCAGCAGAGGTGGGGGGACTAATTCACCCCTCCACTTT.

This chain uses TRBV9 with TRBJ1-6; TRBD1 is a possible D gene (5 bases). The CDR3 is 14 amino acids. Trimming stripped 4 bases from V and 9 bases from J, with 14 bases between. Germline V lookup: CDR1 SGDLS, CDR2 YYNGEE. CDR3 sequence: CASSTSGLSSPLHF. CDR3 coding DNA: TGTGCCAGCAGCACCTCAGGGTTAAGTTCACCCCTCCACTTT.

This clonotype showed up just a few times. CDR3 nucleotide sequence: TGTGCCAGCAGTTTACCGCAGGGGGACTACTTACAAGAGACCCAGTACTTC. Protein: CASSLPQGDYLQETQYF. This chain uses TRBV28 with TRBJ2-5; D tentatively fits TRBD1 or TRBD2 (7 bases each). Trimming removed 2 bases at V and 2 bases at J, with 18 bases between. CDR3 length: 17 residues. Germline CDR1 MDHEN, CDR2 SYDVKM. The full variable domain, with the rest looked up from reference TRBV28 and TRBJ2-5, is DVKVTQSSRYLVKRTGEKVFLECVQDMDHENMFWYRQDPGLGLRLIYFSYDVKMKEKGDIPEGYSVSREKKERFSLILESASTNQTSMYLCASSLPQGDYLQETQYFGPGTRLLVL.

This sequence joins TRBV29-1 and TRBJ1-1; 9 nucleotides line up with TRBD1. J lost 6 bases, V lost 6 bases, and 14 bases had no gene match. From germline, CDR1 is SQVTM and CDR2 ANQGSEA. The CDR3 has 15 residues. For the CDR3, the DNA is TGCAGCGTCACACGGTCAACAGGGGGCGACGCTGAAGCTTTCTTT. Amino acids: CSVTRSTGGDAEAFF.